Sequencing of this T cell receptor beta chain was carried out in a study of cytomegalovirus exposure and HLA in healthy donors. Remarks on this clone: Its target is not known.

Study-level points and caveats: Follow-up analysis seemed to connect common viral pathogens with several of the most significant clusters identified. In most subjects, TCR beta sequences reportedly gave accurate predictions of HLA-A and HLA-B alleles. Analyzed later, association rates of TCRs varied across HLA loci, with DRB1 most and HLA-C fewest. CMV antigen specificity of three CMV-associated chains was confirmed in vitro.

This PCR relied on a set of 60 Vbeta primers and 13 Jbeta primers. This table comes from immunoSEQ multiplex PCR, and its TCRdb copy is limited to in-frame clones, with some not included. The sample carries 90,000 to 110,000 clones, approximately 82% recorded once. Germline V gives CDR1 MNHNS, CDR2 SASEGT. CDR3 length: 14 amino acids. V lost 7 bases to trimming and J lost 0 bases, with 10 bases between them. The chain is built from TRBV6-1 and TRBJ2-1; possible D gene TRBD1, 5 bases. Sample: PBMCs. The TCR originated in a middle-aged man in good health and CMV-seropositive. In DNA form, the CDR3 reads TGTGCCAGCATTCCAGACAGCTCCTACAATGAGCAGTTCTTC. The encoded protein is CASIPDSSYNEQFF.